This T cell receptor (beta chain) was recorded in a study of neurological immune-mediated disorders. This clonotype was recorded at least ten times. Germline-derived CDR1 and CDR2 are MNHNY and SVGAGI (reference sequence). Deletions cut 8 bases from V and 2 bases from J, with 13 bases between. The CDR3 is 15 amino acids. MiXCR, run by TCRdb on the 5' RACE reads, gives a single entry per CDR3 protein. The sample gives around 50,000 distinct CDR3 sequences, approximately 4% of which show up once; approximately 3.4% is in the top ten. The clonotype was recovered from a woman in her twenties or thirties with multiple sclerosis. The chain carries TRBV6-6 and TRBJ2-6; D may be TRBD2 (5 bases). The sequenced material came from PBMCs. The CDR3 loop is CASVKGVTGANVLTF. The CDR3 DNA reads TGTGCCAGCGTCAAGGGAGTAACTGGGGCCAACGTCCTGACTTTC.